This entry lists 32 T cell receptor beta chains sequenced from one sample in a study of T-cell memory formation after mild COVID-19. In TCRdb, the 5' RACE reads were re-called with MiXCR into one record per CDR3 protein. The sample has 300,000 to 400,000 distinct CDR3 sequences, 13% to 15% seen once; the top ten hold 22%. The sequencing input was PBMCs or a T cell subset sorted from them (not recorded which). These receptors all stem from a man in his late teens or twenties who had mild COVID-19 (a few samples of this study predate the infection). Cell type and time point are not known.

V is TRBV28 and J is TRBJ2-7; TRBD1 might be the D (5 bases). Deletions cut 2 bases from V and 1 base from J, with 12 bases between. The CDR3 length is 15 residues. Germline V gene sequence: CDR1 MDHEN, CDR2 SYDVKM. This CDR3 is CASSLGQGWSYEQYV. CDR3 sequence (DNA): TGTGCCAGCAGTTTAGGTCAGGGTTGGTCCTACGAGCAGTACGTC.

This clonotype was recorded a few times. The chain employs TRBV12-3 or TRBV12-4 and TRBJ1-2, with TRBD1 matching 9 bases. This CDR3 region has 14 residues. The V segment lost 6 bases and the J segment 4 bases; nucleotides outside the gene matches: 6. The CDR3 DNA is TGTGCCAGCAGGGGACAGGGCCTTCGCTATGGCTACACCTTC. It encodes CASRGQGLRYGYTF.

There are a few counts of this clonotype. The rearrangement joins TRBV20-1 to TRBJ1-5; D is unresolved. V lost 0 bases to trimming and J lost 7 bases, with 13 bases between them. Germline assignment: CDR1 DFQATT and CDR2 SNEGSKA (reference sequence). This CDR3 comprises 14 residues. The DNA for the CDR3 is TGCAGTGCTAGAGATAAGACCACGGGCCAGCCCCAGCATTTT. It codes for CSARDKTTGQPQHF.

This clonotype was observed many times. The chain uses TRBV5-1 and TRBJ2-6; D possibly corresponds to TRBD1 (6 bases). Trimming took off 2 bases at V and 4 bases at J, with 10 bases between the two ends. From germline, CDR1 is SGHRS and CDR2 YFSETQ. The CDR3 is made up of 15 amino acids. The CDR3: CASSFTGSGANVLTF. CDR3 coding DNA: TGCGCCAGCAGCTTCACAGGGTCCGGGGCCAACGTCCTGACTTTC.

At least ten counts were recorded for this clonotype. V usage is TRBV18 and J usage is TRBJ1-6; perhaps TRBD1 as D (6 bases). CDR1 is KGHSH and CDR2 is LQKENI in the germline V gene. The CDR3 consists of 13 residues. The V and J ends lost 8 bases and 5 bases respectively, with 10 bases between them. In DNA, the CDR3 is TGTGCCAGCCAGGACAGAGATAATTCACCCCTCCACTTT. Protein sequence: CASQDRDNSPLHF.

The CDR3 nucleotides are TGTGCCAGCAGCTTGCTCGGACAGGGGGTCGCTGGGGCCAACGTCCTGACTTTC. It codes for CASSLLGQGVAGANVLTF. This chain uses TRBV5-6 with TRBJ2-6; 10 nucleotides match TRBD1. From germline, CDR1 is SGHDT and CDR2 YYEEEE. There are 18 residues in the CDR3. J lost 2 bases, V lost 1 base, and 6 bases had no gene match. Full variable domain (missing parts from reference TRBV5-6 and TRBJ2-6): DAGVTQSPTHLIKTRGQQVTLRCSPKSGHDTVSWYQQALGQGPQFIFQYYEEEERQRGNFPDRFSGHQFPNYSSELNVNALLLGDSALYLCASSLLGQGVAGANVLTFGAGSRLTVL.

This clonotype was counted many times. V and J are TRBV12-3 or TRBV12-4 and TRBJ2-1, with D possibly being TRBD2 (6 bases). Trimming left V 6 bases short and J 1 base short, with 16 bases between. The CDR3 runs to 16 residues. Here the CDR3 DNA reads TGTGCCAGCAGGGTGGGGCGGGGAAGGTCCTACAATGAGCAGTTCTTC. Amino acid sequence: CASRVGRGRSYNEQFF.

This rearrangement joins TRBV20-1 to TRBJ1-4, with no clear D. Deletions cut 0 bases from V and 8 bases from J, with 10 bases between. Germline CDR1 and CDR2: DFQATT and SNEGSKA (reference sequence). The CDR3 has 13 residues. The CDR3 protein is CSAREALREKLFF. In DNA, the CDR3 is TGCAGTGCTAGAGAGGCCCTAAGGGAAAAACTGTTTTTT.

The chain couples TRBV19 to TRBJ2-5; no clear D. V was shortened by 7 bases and J by 5 bases, with 14 bases between the two germline ends. The CDR3 totals 13 residues. Germline CDR1 is LNHDA and CDR2 is SQIVND (reference sequence). Written as DNA, the CDR3 is TGTGCCAGTAAGGGCGAATCGCCCGAGACCCAGTACTTC. Encoded protein: CASKGESPETQYF.

This clonotype has a handful of counts. The V and J genes are TRBV2 and TRBJ1-1, with 8 nucleotides matching TRBD1. The CDR3 consists of 13 residues. V was pared by 7 bases and J by 3 bases, with 4 bases of the junction left unmatched. In germline, CDR1 is SNHLY, CDR2 FYNNEI. The CDR3 bases are TGTGCCAGCATGAAGGACAGGGACACTGAAGCTTTCTTT. It codes for CASMKDRDTEAFF.

J is TRBJ2-4 and V is TRBV6-5; TRBD1 or TRBD2 may be the D gene (5 bases each). The germline CDR1 and CDR2 sequences are MNHEY and SVGAGI. CDR3 length: 15 residues. Trimming left V 1 base short and J 3 bases short, with 10 bases between. The CDR3 spells CASSYFGAGKNIQYF. The CDR3 region has the DNA TGTGCCAGCAGTTACTTCGGGGCTGGCAAAAACATTCAGTACTTC.

This clonotype was counted between two and nine times. J is TRBJ1-1 and V is TRBV9, with D maybe TRBD1 (5 bases). With 7 bases removed from V and 1 base from J, the gap between germline ends came to 14 bases. CDR1 is SGDLS, CDR2 YYNGEE, per germline. The CDR3 totals 14 residues. The CDR3 loop reads CASQTGSGNTEAFF. The CDR3, as DNA: TGTGCCAGCCAAACAGGTTCCGGGAACACTGAAGCTTTCTTT. Looking up the rest from reference TRBV9 and TRBJ1-1 gives the full variable domain: DSGVTQTPKHLITATGQRVTLRCSPRSGDLSVYWYQQSLDQGLQFLIQYYNGEERAKGNILERFSAQQFPDLHSELNLSSLELGDSALYFCASQTGSGNTEAFFGQGTRLTVV.

The V call is TRBV7-9, the J call TRBJ2-3; 9 nucleotides line up with TRBD1. Trimming removed 10 bases from V and 0 bases from J; junction bases left unmatched: 5. The germline V gene has CDR1 SEHNR and CDR2 FQNEAQ (reference sequence). This CDR3 region has 14 residues. The chain's CDR3 is CATPQGASTDTQYF. For the CDR3, the DNA is TGTGCCACGCCACAGGGGGCCAGCACAGATACGCAGTATTTT.

This clonotype was recorded a few times. This chain joins TRBV11-2 and TRBJ2-7, with 8 bases fitting TRBD1. The CDR3 has 17 amino acids. Germline assignment: CDR1 SGHAT and CDR2 FQNNGV. The ends lost 4 bases at V and 6 bases at J; junction bases unmatched: 17. The CDR3 DNA reads TGTGCCAGCAGCTCCTATTTAGGAGTTACAGGGGGAGGCGAGCAGTACTTC. This translates into CASSSYLGVTGGGEQYF.

This sequence joins TRBV24-1 and TRBJ2-2; 7 positions match TRBD2. Unmatched junction bases numbered 18, after V lost 3 bases and J lost 3 bases. CDR1 is KGHDR and CDR2 is SFDVKD in the germline V gene. The CDR3 has 20 residues. The CDR3 reads CATSDLPHRLSGDYTGELFF. In DNA form, the CDR3 reads TGTGCCACCAGTGATCTCCCCCACCGACTAAGCGGGGATTACACCGGGGAGCTGTTTTTT.

This clonotype was detected only a few times. V gene TRBV7-9 combines with J gene TRBJ2-6; TRBD1 is a possible D gene (6 bases). The CDR3 sequence is 17 residues long. Trimming left V 4 bases short and J 0 bases short, with 13 bases between. Germline lookup yields CDR1 SEHNR and CDR2 FQNEAQ (reference sequence). CDR3 sequence: CASSSPDRHSGANVLTF. The CDR3 coding sequence is TGTGCCAGCAGCTCCCCCGACAGGCACTCTGGGGCCAACGTCCTGACTTTC.

J is TRBJ2-3 and V is TRBV2; D gene uncertain. The CDR3 length is 13 residues. Looked up from germline, CDR1 is SNHLY and CDR2 is FYNNEI. V gave up 8 bases and J gave up 2 bases, with 11 bases separating them. The CDR3 sequence is CASLGSNTDTQYF. Here the CDR3 DNA reads TGTGCCAGCCTTGGCAGTAACACAGATACGCAGTATTTT.

The gene calls are TRBV20-1 and TRBJ2-4; tentatively, D is TRBD1 (6 bases). Germline lookup yields CDR1 DFQATT and CDR2 SNEGSKA (reference sequence). The CDR3 has 15 amino acids. V was trimmed by 1 base and J by 4 bases, leaving 14 bases between them. The CDR3 protein is CSARGGAGAKNIQYF. As DNA, the CDR3 is TGCAGTGCTAGAGGGGGAGCAGGGGCTAAAAACATTCAGTACTTC.

The chain carries TRBV9 and TRBJ2-6; TRBD1 aligns across 8 bases. The germline V gene has CDR1 SGDLS and CDR2 YYNGEE. The length of the CDR3 is 16 residues. V was pared by 4 bases and J by 7 bases, with 10 bases of the junction left unmatched. The CDR3 DNA is TGTGCCAGCAGCTCGGGGTCGGACAGGGCCGCCAACGTCCTGACTTTC. This translates into CASSSGSDRAANVLTF.

This clonotype was observed a few times. This chain joins TRBV7-2 and TRBJ2-5, with TRBD1 as a possible D gene (5 bases). The CDR3 covers 12 residues. The germline CDR1 and CDR2 sequences are SGHTA and FQGNSA. V was pared by 8 bases and J by 5 bases, with 12 bases between. CDR3 sequence reads: CASGRGWETQYF. CDR3 coding DNA: TGTGCCAGCGGAAGGGGTTGGGAGACCCAGTACTTC.

This clonotype was observed many times. The rearrangement links TRBV7-9 to TRBJ2-1, with D hard to call. This CDR3 has 13 residues. Germline CDR1 reads SEHNR; CDR2 reads FQNEAQ (reference sequence). V was pared by 1 base and J by 2 bases, with 3 bases between. DNA of the CDR3: TGTGCCAGCAGCTTAGGAGCCTACAATGAGCAGTTCTTC. Translating it yields CASSLGAYNEQFF.

This clonotype was seen only a few times. This rearrangement joins TRBV4-1 to TRBJ1-1, with TRBD1 matching over 7 bases. This CDR3 has 16 residues. V lost 5 bases and J lost 3; bases outside the gene matches: 12. In germline, CDR1 is MGHRA, CDR2 YSYEKL. CDR3 sequence reads: CASSDRDRQAHTEAFF. CDR3 in DNA: TGCGCCAGCAGCGACCGGGACAGACAAGCCCACACTGAAGCTTTCTTT.

The sample holds many counts of this clonotype. The chain is built from TRBV7-9 and TRBJ2-5; tentative D call: TRBD2 (7 bases). Germline values: CDR1 SEHNR, CDR2 FQNEAQ (reference sequence). The V end was cut by 3 bases, the J end by 1 base, with 12 bases between. The CDR3 totals 15 residues. The CDR3 DNA follows: TGTGCCAGCAGCTTTTTCGGGGGGCCCCAAGAGACCCAGTACTTC. This encodes CASSFFGGPQETQYF.

This clonotype was detected only a few times. The DNA is left out, because the CDR3 cannot be placed on it with certainty; the CDR3 is given as TCRdb lists it. This rearrangement joins TRBV11-2 to TRBJ2-5; TRBD1 is the table's D call, not checked against the DNA. The CDR3 sequence runs 16 residues, both termini included. Per the germline V gene, CDR1 is SGHAT and CDR2 is FQNNGV. CDR3: CASSFGPGRLQETQYF.

The genes are TRBV20-1 and TRBJ1-3; D is unclear. The germline gives CDR1 DFQATT, CDR2 SNEGSKA (reference sequence). CDR3 size: 14 residues. V lost 0 bases, J lost 0 bases, and 6 bases lay in between. As DNA, the CDR3 is TGCAGTGCTAGAGATCCGAACTCTGGAAACACCATATATTTT. Its translation is CSARDPNSGNTIYF.

The V and J genes are TRBV27 and TRBJ1-6; D uncertain. The CDR3 extends over 14 amino acids. Germline V gives CDR1 MNHEY, CDR2 SMNVEV (reference sequence). The V gene lost 2 bases and the J gene lost 8 bases, with 10 bases spanning the gap. The DNA of the CDR3 is TGTGCCAGCAGTTTAGTCCAAGTCTATTCACCCCTCCACTTT. Translating it yields CASSLVQVYSPLHF.

The gene calls are TRBV7-2 and TRBJ1-2; possible D gene TRBD1, 5 bases. Germline V gene data show CDR1 as SGHTA and CDR2 as FQGNSA. The CDR3 length is 16 residues. V lost 5 bases and J 3 bases, leaving 19 bases between the germline ends. CDR3 in amino acids: CASSRYQSTAYYGYTF. The CDR3 DNA sequence: TGTGCCAGCAGCCGTTACCAGTCGACAGCCTACTATGGCTACACCTTC. Based on the CDR3 plus reference TRBV7-2 and TRBJ1-2, the full variable domain is GAGVSQSPSNKVTEKGKDVELRCDPISGHTALYWYRQSLGQGLEFLIYFQGNSAPDKSGLPSDRFSAERTGGSVSTLTIQRTQQEDSAVYLCASSRYQSTAYYGYTFGSGTRLTVV.

This clonotype turned up a few times. This chain connects TRBV4-1 to TRBJ2-2; 7 bases agree with TRBD1. J lost 10 bases, V lost 4 bases, and 18 bases had no gene match. Per the germline V gene, CDR1 is MGHRA and CDR2 is YSYEKL. CDR3 length equals 17 residues. CDR3 DNA: TGCGCCAGCAGCCGACAGGGACCGCGCGGTGTATCGGAGGAGCTGTTTTTT. Translation: CASSRQGPRGVSEELFF.

This clonotype was detected only a few times. The rearrangement joins TRBV28 to TRBJ1-2; 9 bases map to TRBD1. The CDR3 runs 16 residues. Germline V gives CDR1 MDHEN, CDR2 SYDVKM. Germline trimming cut 3 bases from V and 8 bases from J; bases unmatched to any gene: 13. The CDR3 nucleotides read TGTGCCAGCAGTTTGGGACAGGGAGTTTCTTCGAGAGGCTACACCTTC. Amino acids: CASSLGQGVSSRGYTF.

This clonotype was observed at least ten times. The chain recombines TRBV5-1 with TRBJ2-1, with D maybe TRBD1 (5 bases). Trimming took 2 bases from V and 4 from J, leaving 13 bases between them. The CDR3 has 15 amino acids. Looked up from germline, CDR1 is SGHRS and CDR2 is YFSETQ. The CDR3 bases are TGCGCCAGCAGCTTACAGGCGGAGCCGTACAATGAGCAGTTCTTC. It is translated as CASSLQAEPYNEQFF.

The rearrangement links TRBV6-2 or TRBV6-3 to TRBJ1-3; 7 bases match TRBD1. This CDR3 region has 15 residues. The germline V gene encodes CDR1 MNHEY and CDR2 SVGEGT. V shed 6 bases and J 4 bases; nucleotides not matched to a gene: 9. The CDR3 region is CASSQRQGSGNTIYF. CDR3 DNA: TGTGCCAGCAGCCAACGACAGGGCTCCGGAAACACCATATATTTT.

The table lists this clonotype with a few counts. The J gene is TRBJ2-1, the V gene TRBV6-5; TRBD2 agrees at 15 bases. V trimming: 4 bases; J trimming: 6 bases; junction bases outside the gene matches: 13. This CDR3 region has 19 residues. Germline lookup yields CDR1 MNHEY and CDR2 SVGAGI. CDR3 sequence reads: CASSSWTSGGARVFNEQFF. For the CDR3, the DNA is TGTGCCAGCAGTTCTTGGACTAGCGGGGGGGCCCGGGTCTTCAATGAGCAGTTCTTC.